This entry lists 26 T cell receptor beta chains sequenced from one sample in a study of cytomegalovirus exposure and HLA in healthy donors. A multiplex PCR was run with 60 Vbeta primers and 13 Jbeta primers. Method: immunoSEQ multiplex PCR; TCRdb's copy keeps in-frame clones and lacks some. The repertoire holds under 200,000 clones, with under 90% as singletons. The material sequenced was PBMCs. These receptors all come from a man between 18 and 35 years old in good health and CMV-seronegative.

CDR3 protein: CASSFRTGETQYF. The CDR3 DNA follows: TGTGCCAGCAGCTTTCGCACCGGAGAGACCCAGTACTTC. The chain uses TRBV25-1 and TRBJ2-5; D gene ambiguous. This CDR3 has 13 residues. The ends were cut back, 6 bases at V and 4 bases at J, with 12 bases in the middle. The V gene's germline CDR1 is MGHDK and CDR2 SYGVNS.

The chain carries TRBV30 and TRBJ2-3; 12 bases fit TRBD1. This CDR3 spans 15 amino acids. Germline CDR1 GTSNPN, CDR2 SVGIG (reference sequence). Trimming at V came to 5 bases and at J to 2 bases, leaving 5 bases not matched to a gene. In DNA, the CDR3 is TGTGCCTGGGCCGGGACAGGGGGCCTCACAGATACGCAGTATTTT. It codes for CAWAGTGGLTDTQYF. Complete variable domain (other parts from reference TRBV30 and TRBJ2-3): SQTIHQWPATLVQPVGSPLSLECTVEGTSNPNLYWYRQAAGRGLQLLFYSVGIGQISSEVPQNLSASRPQDRQFILSSKKLLLSDSGFYLCAWAGTGGLTDTQYFGPGTRLTVL.

The rearrangement uses TRBV28 and TRBJ1-5; D might be TRBD1 (5 bases). Trimming shortened V by 5 bases and J by 6 bases, and 17 bases separated the two germline ends. This CDR3 contains 15 residues. In germline, CDR1 is MDHEN, CDR2 SYDVKM. The CDR3 loop reads CASSTTDKTRQPQHF. DNA of the CDR3: TGTGCCAGCAGTACCACGGACAAAACACGTCAGCCCCAGCATTTT.

The chain joins TRBV6-5 to TRBJ2-7, with 9 bases identical to TRBD1. The CDR3 is 15 residues long. The V and J ends lost 6 bases and 5 bases, in that order; junction bases with no gene match: 11. Germline CDR1 and CDR2: MNHEY and SVGAGI. CDR3 DNA sequence: TGTGCCAGCAGGCCTACAGGGGGCGCGGGGAACGAGCAGTACTTC. Translating it yields CASRPTGGAGNEQYF.

This rearrangement joins TRBV7-8 to TRBJ2-3, with 7 bases fitting TRBD2. Germline V CDR1 and CDR2: SGHVS, FQNEAQ. CDR3 size: 14 residues. The V segment lost 7 bases and the J segment 1 base; nucleotides outside the gene matches: 5. CDR3 protein: CASILGGGTDTQYF. CDR3 nucleotides: TGTGCCAGCATCCTTGGGGGGGGCACAGATACGCAGTATTTT.

The rearrangement uses TRBV7-6 and TRBJ2-1; 12 bases match TRBD2. Trimming took 4 bases from V and 5 from J; bases not matched to a gene: 9. The CDR3 is 17 amino acids. The germline V gene encodes CDR1 SGHVS and CDR2 FNYEAQ. The CDR3 region has the DNA TGTGCCAGCAGCTCGCCCCCTAGCGGGAGGGCCAACAATGAGCAGTTCTTC. Translated: CASSSPPSGRANNEQFF.

This clone was observed a few times. The rearrangement uses TRBV7-2 and TRBJ2-3, with D maybe TRBD2 (6 bases). The CDR3 covers 15 residues. CDR1 and CDR2 from the germline V gene are SGHTA and FQGNSA. Trimming removed 1 base at V and 4 bases at J, with 12 bases between. The CDR3 coding sequence is TGTGCCAGCAGCTTAGTACGGGAGCCCCCAGATACGCAGTATTTT. Its translation: CASSLVREPPDTQYF.

The rearrangement joins TRBV11-2 to TRBJ2-7, with D unresolved. Trimming cost V 5 bases and J 2 bases, with 7 bases left between them. The CDR3 sequence is 12 residues long. The germline gives CDR1 SGHAT, CDR2 FQNNGV. CDR3 sequence reads: CASSPSAYEQYF. DNA for the CDR3: TGTGCCAGCAGCCCCTCCGCCTACGAGCAGTACTTC.

The V call is TRBV6-1, the J call TRBJ2-3; D possibly corresponds to TRBD1 (6 bases). CDR1 and CDR2 (germline): MNHNS, SASEGT. The CDR3 is 13 amino acids. V was pared by 2 bases and J by 3 bases, with 6 bases between. The CDR3 reads CASSEQGTDTQYF. CDR3 nucleotide sequence: TGTGCCAGCAGTGAACAGGGGACAGATACGCAGTATTTT.

This clone was recorded only once. V is TRBV6-1 and J is TRBJ2-5, with 11 bases matching TRBD1. V dropped 1 base and J dropped 5; count of bases not matched to a gene: 6. The germline V gene has CDR1 MNHNS and CDR2 SASEGT. This CDR3 contains 16 residues. In DNA, the CDR3 is TGTGCCAGCAGTGAAGGGACAGGGGGCCATGGGGAGACCCAGTACTTC. The encoded protein is CASSEGTGGHGETQYF.

This chain uses TRBV4-1 with TRBJ2-6, with a tentative D call TRBD2 (6 bases). The CDR3 runs 20 residues. Trimming removed 0 bases from V and 4 bases from J, with 22 bases in between. Germline CDR1 and CDR2: MGHRA and YSYEKL. CDR3 sequence: CASSQEGTGVLPGGANVLTF. The CDR3 bases are TGCGCCAGCAGCCAAGAGGGTACGGGGGTCCTGCCTGGGGGGGCCAACGTCCTGACTTTC.

As regards this clone: The junction departs from germline at one end; a sequencing error may be responsible. Other nucleotide sequences in the sample specify the same CDR3. This rearrangement joins TRBV9 to TRBJ2-1; D is unclear. Germline CDR1 and CDR2: SGDLS and YYNGEE. CDR3 length: 12 amino acids. The CDR3 sequence: CASSVTRNEQFF. DNA for the CDR3: TGCGCCAGCAGCGTTACTCGGAATGAGCAGTTCTTC. Supplemented by reference TRBV9 and TRBJ2-1, the full variable domain reads DSGVTQTPKHLITATGQRVTLRCSPRSGDLSVYWYQQSLDQGLQFLIQYYNGEERAKGNILERFSAQQFPDLHSELNLSSLELGDSALYFCASSVTRNEQFFGPGTRLTVL.

CDR3 residues: CASSLLGQGANTIYF. The CDR3 region has the DNA TGTGCCAGCAGTTTATTGGGACAGGGGGCGAACACCATATATTTT. This rearrangement joins TRBV28 to TRBJ1-3; 12 bases are shared with TRBD1. This CDR3 has 15 amino acids. V was pared by 1 base and J by 7 bases, with 2 bases of the junction left unmatched. CDR1 and CDR2 from the germline V gene are MDHEN and SYDVKM. The full variable domain, in which reference TRBV28 and TRBJ1-3 provide the parts outside the CDR3, is DVKVTQSSRYLVKRTGEKVFLECVQDMDHENMFWYRQDPGLGLRLIYFSYDVKMKEKGDIPEGYSVSREKKERFSLILESASTNQTSMYLCASSLLGQGANTIYFGEGSWLTVV.

The V gene is TRBV6-4, the J gene TRBJ2-2; 8 positions agree with TRBD1. Germline assignment: CDR1 MRHNA and CDR2 SNTAGT. The CDR3 runs 18 residues. Trimming removed 5 bases from V and 1 base from J; junction bases left unmatched: 12. In nucleotides, the CDR3 is TGTGCCAGCAGTCTTTACGGCGGACAGGGTCTGAACACCGGGGAGCTGTTTTTT. This translates into CASSLYGGQGLNTGELFF.

This clone was detected a few times. The V and J genes are TRBV11-2 and TRBJ2-5; 7 positions match TRBD2. Trimming removed 5 bases from V and 2 bases from J; junction bases left unmatched: 5. CDR3 length equals 14 residues. Per the germline V gene, CDR1 is SGHAT and CDR2 is FQNNGV. CDR3 sequence: CASSPRLAQETQYF. In DNA form, the CDR3 reads TGTGCCAGCAGCCCCAGACTAGCACAAGAGACCCAGTACTTC.

This clone was seen a handful of times. The rearrangement links TRBV20-1 to TRBJ1-1; D is uncertain. CDR1 and CDR2 (germline): DFQATT, SNEGSKA (reference sequence). The V end lost 7 bases, the J end lost 5 bases, and 8 bases lay between the germline ends. The CDR3 extends over 10 amino acids. The CDR3 region is CSVARTEAFF. Written as DNA, the CDR3 is TGCAGTGTGGCGAGGACTGAAGCTTTCTTT.

The V call is TRBV6-1, the J call TRBJ1-1; tentative D call: TRBD1 (5 bases). This CDR3 spans 14 amino acids. Germline assignment: CDR1 MNHNS and CDR2 SASEGT. The V and J ends lost 5 bases and 11 bases respectively, with 21 bases between them. The CDR3 DNA reads as TGTGCCAGCAGTTCCTCCATGGGCAGGGCTGGTGCTTTCTTT. Translation gives CASSSSMGRAGAFF.

Worth noting for this clone: One junction end does not reproduce the germline sequence, and a read error may be involved. J is TRBJ1-2 and V is TRBV28; D possibly corresponds to TRBD1 (5 bases). The length of the CDR3 is 13 residues. Germline V gene data show CDR1 as MDHEN and CDR2 as SYDVKM. CDR3 in amino acids: CASSLDSNFGYTF. The DNA for the CDR3 is TGTGCCAGCAGTTTAGACAGTAACTTTGGCTACACCTTC.

The V call is TRBV4-1, the J call TRBJ2-1, with 11 bases matching TRBD1. This CDR3 spans 17 amino acids. From germline, CDR1 is MGHRA and CDR2 YSYEKL. Trimming cost V 3 bases and J 6 bases; bases outside gene matches: 10. DNA for the CDR3: TGCGCCAGCAGCCAGGCCACGGGACAGGGGGGGATCAATGAGCAGTTCTTC. This sequence encodes CASSQATGQGGINEQFF.

The chain joins TRBV5-6 to TRBJ1-2, with TRBD1 as a possible D gene (5 bases). CDR1 and CDR2 (germline): SGHDT, YYEEEE. Trimming removed 6 bases from V and 7 bases from J, with 13 bases in between. This CDR3 has 12 residues. The CDR3 DNA reads as TGTGCCAGCATCGGGGGGGGTACTGGCTACACCTTC. This gives the protein CASIGGGTGYTF.

The genes are TRBV11-1 and TRBJ1-1; a possible D gene is TRBD1 (6 bases). Germline V gene sequence: CDR1 SGHAT, CDR2 FQDESV (reference sequence). V was trimmed by 6 bases and J by 0 bases, leaving 14 bases between them. This CDR3 is 15 amino acids long. This CDR3 is CASSSGHLMNTEAFF. Here the CDR3 DNA reads TGTGCCAGCAGTTCGGGACACCTCATGAACACTGAAGCTTTCTTT.

The gene calls are TRBV28 and TRBJ1-4; maybe TRBD1 (5 bases). The CDR3 is 13 amino acids. V lost 8 bases to trimming and J lost 0 bases, with 7 bases between them. Germline V gene lookup returns CDR1 MDHEN and CDR2 SYDVKM. The CDR3 DNA follows: TGTGCCAGCCAGGGTTCAACTAATGAAAAACTGTTTTTT. Translation gives CASQGSTNEKLFF. The whole variable domain, filled in from reference TRBV28 and TRBJ1-4, reads DVKVTQSSRYLVKRTGEKVFLECVQDMDHENMFWYRQDPGLGLRLIYFSYDVKMKEKGDIPEGYSVSREKKERFSLILESASTNQTSMYLCASQGSTNEKLFFGSGTQLSVL.

The chain has TRBV7-2 and TRBJ2-3, with a possible D match to TRBD2 (7 bases). The CDR3 has 17 amino acids. CDR1 and CDR2 from the germline V gene are SGHTA and FQGNSA. V lost 1 base and J 0 bases, leaving 14 bases between the germline ends. The CDR3 sequence: CASSLDGGRFSTDTQYF. The CDR3 nucleotides read TGTGCCAGCAGCTTAGACGGGGGGCGGTTTAGCACAGATACGCAGTATTTT.

This clone is a singleton in its sample. V gene TRBV10-3 combines with J gene TRBJ2-7; 14 bases match TRBD2. The germline V gene encodes CDR1 ENHRY and CDR2 SYGVKD. The V segment lost 6 bases and the J segment 2 bases; nucleotides outside the gene matches: 6. The CDR3 length is 16 residues. CDR3 amino acids: CAIRRTSGRSPYEQYF. The CDR3 nucleotides are TGTGCCATCAGGCGGACTAGCGGGAGGTCCCCCTACGAGCAGTACTTC.

This chain links TRBV4-1 with TRBJ2-7; no clear D gene. V lost 0 bases to trimming and J lost 3 bases, with 9 bases between them. Germline lookup yields CDR1 MGHRA and CDR2 YSYEKL. This CDR3 region has 14 residues. CDR3 sequence reads: CASSQDSIGYEQYF. The CDR3 bases are TGCGCCAGCAGCCAAGATTCGATCGGCTACGAGCAGTACTTC.

The V call is TRBV4-1, the J call TRBJ2-7; 7 positions match TRBD1. The CDR3 contains 15 residues. J was trimmed by 4 bases and V by 5 bases; bases with no gene match: 11. Per the germline V gene, CDR1 is MGHRA and CDR2 is YSYEKL. In DNA form, the CDR3 reads TGCGCCAGCAGCACACGACAGGGCTCTGGGTACGAGCAGTACTTC. Protein sequence: CASSTRQGSGYEQYF.